These 3 T cell receptor beta chains were all obtained from the same sample, sequenced in a study of blood T cell repertoires in COVID-19. Sequencing used immunoSEQ multiplex PCR; TCRdb keeps in-frame clones, though not all of them. The sample yields around 300,000 clones, approximately 90% seen once. The specimen sequenced was PBMCs or T cells enriched from blood (not recorded which). These TCRs come from a woman in her sixties or seventies in a cohort exposed to, infected with or recovered from COVID-19 (not recorded which).

The chain links TRBV7-2 to TRBJ2-1, with 16 nucleotides matching TRBD2. This CDR3 is built from 19 residues. Germline values: CDR1 SGHTA, CDR2 FQGNSA. With 4 bases clipped from V and 0 bases from J, the junction kept 6 bases outside the gene matches. CDR3 in amino acids: CASSSPGLAGGSSYNEQFF. In DNA form, the CDR3 reads TGTGCCAGCAGCTCCCCGGGACTAGCGGGAGGGAGCTCCTACAATGAGCAGTTCTTC.

The CDR3 spells CASSPRTTGGGNYGYTF. CDR3 bases: TGTGCCAGTAGTCCTAGGACGACAGGGGGCGGCAACTATGGCTACACCTTC. The rearrangement uses TRBV19 and TRBJ1-2; 10 nucleotides line up with TRBD1. Trimming cost V 5 bases and J 2 bases; bases outside gene matches: 11. The CDR3 has 17 residues. Per the germline V gene, CDR1 is LNHDA and CDR2 is SQIVND (reference sequence).

This chain connects TRBV6-4 to TRBJ2-1, with TRBD1 identical over 7 bases. The CDR3 is 13 amino acids. CDR1 and CDR2 from the germline V gene are MRHNA and SNTAGT. V trimming: 6 bases; J trimming: 4 bases; junction bases outside the gene matches: 3. Written as DNA, the CDR3 is TGTGCCAGCAGCCCACAGGGGTACAATGAGCAGTTCTTC. Its protein product is CASSPQGYNEQFF.